This TCR beta chain is from a study of OX40 agonist ivuxolimab in advanced cancers. As for the study more broadly: Ivuxolimab was a fully human IgG2 agonistic monoclonal antibody targeting the costimulatory receptor OX40 (CD134). Of the roughly 52 patients in dose escalation, about 19 had hepatocellular carcinoma, some 15 had melanoma, 9 had renal cell carcinoma and 9 had head and neck cancer. The paper reports the monotherapy dose-escalation portion (N of about 56 patients) of the phase I ivuxolimab trial. Prior anti-PD-1, anti-PD-L1 or anti-CTLA-4 therapy was permitted, and checkpoint inhibitors had been received by more than 35% of dose-escalation patients. In the dose-escalation cohort, around four fifths of patients were male, and the mean age was approximately 55 years, with a range of roughly 23 to 85. Three dose-escalation patients achieved partial responses, one with hepatocellular carcinoma and two with cutaneous melanoma. Intravenous ivuxolimab was administered to patients every 2 weeks at six dose levels: 0.01, 0.1, 0.3, 1.5, 3 and 10 mg/kg. Peripheral TCRbeta sequencing aimed to test whether ivuxolimab altered TCR sequence diversity and caused clonal T-cell expansion.

The trial excluded patients who had a history of autoimmune disease or who were on systemic immunosuppression. Peripheral blood for TCR sequencing was collected from all dose cohorts at baseline, on cycle 4 day 1, and on cycle 7 day 1. The samples were taken from a phase I, first-in-human, multicenter, open-label dose-escalation trial of ivuxolimab. The trial enrolled adults with locally advanced or metastatic head and neck squamous cell, hepatocellular, melanoma or renal cell carcinoma. Before TCR sequencing, CD4+ T cells and CD8+ T cells from peripheral blood were sorted into separate populations. A word on this clone: The antigen this receptor binds is unknown. No base qualities exist here, and no much larger clone lies one base off it.

The CDR3 holds 15 amino acids from the cysteine to the phenylalanine. Left in the record is the CDR3 DNA by itself, 45 bases read in frame from the first base. V ends up 3 bases short and J 7 bases short, with an unmatched junction base count of 12. In the germline V gene (reference sequence), CDR1 corresponds to WNHNN and CDR2 to SYGVQD. For sequencing of the TCRbeta CDR3 region, genomic DNA was extracted from the sorted cells. TCRbeta CDR3 regions were sequenced using the immunoSEQ Assay. TCRdb took this table from immuneACCESS and kept in-frame rearrangements with V and J called. Such tables lack part of the clones; where checked against another copy, unresolved V genes explain under half of the gap, and the rest is unexplained. Counted in this sample were about 62,000 clones; 85% of them appeared once. The top ten constitute about 4.2% of the sample. Summary of the overall study and its limitations: The antigen specificity of the clonally expanded peripheral T cells was not determined. In the 0.1-3.0 mg/kg groups, partial responders were among the patients with the lowest normalized peripheral clonal expansion, particularly in CD8+ T cells. At doses from 0.1 to 3.0 mg/kg, clonal expansion was seen in both CD4+ and CD8+ blood T cells between baseline and week 6. Low levels of normalized T-cell clonal expansion were also seen in some nonresponding patients. On average, CD8+ T cells showed more expanded clones than CD4+ T cells after ivuxolimab.

This specimen consisted of CD4+ or CD8+ T cells sorted from blood, obtained in a trial of the OX40 agonist ivuxolimab. The sequence derives from an adult with an advanced solid tumor such as melanoma, head and neck, liver or kidney cancer. In this chain, TRBV10-1 is recombined with TRBJ2-7, with TRBD1 identical over 7 junction bases. The base sequence is TGCGCCAGCAGTGACTTTCGGACAGGCCCTCGGGAGCAGTACTTC. Its product reads: CASSDFRTGPREQYF.